Only a few counts were recorded for the clone carrying this T cell receptor beta chain. TCRdb keeps only in-frame clones here, not all; method: immunoSEQ multiplex PCR. The sample yields about 220,000 clones, 80% seen once. This sample was taken from a study of blood T cell repertoires in COVID-19. CDR1 is MNHNY, CDR2 SVGAGI, per germline (reference sequence). V shed 5 bases and J 9 bases; nucleotides not matched to a gene: 7. The CDR3 covers 13 residues. The sequencing sample was made of peripheral blood. This clonotype was sampled from a woman between 65 and 79 years old with acute or convalescent COVID-19. This sequence joins TRBV6-6 and TRBJ1-2; 9 bases are shared with TRBD1. CDR3 sequence (DNA): TGTGCCAGCAGTATCCGGGACAGGGAAAGCTACACCTTC. Protein sequence: CASSIRDRESYTF.